The rows below give T cell receptor beta chains drawn from one sample of a study of blood T cell repertoires in COVID-19. Using immunoSEQ multiplex PCR, the repertoire was profiled, and TCRdb retains in-frame clones only, with some absent. This table holds about 260,000 clones, about nine tenths found once. The sample was peripheral blood. Receptors originate from a woman aged 45-59 years who had recovered from COVID-19. The CDR3 runs from the conserved cysteine through the conserved F or W. D genes are given only for firm matches. Not all rows give a size; the values are once, few, many and, for expanded clones, a class.

v_gene	abundance	j_gene	d_gene	CDR3aa	CDR3nt
TRBV7-2	once	TRBJ1-2	.	CASSLARGRTGISGGYTF	TGTGCCAGCAGCTTAGCGAGAGGGAGGACCGGGATTAGCGGCGGCTACACCTTC
TRBV5-1	.	TRBJ1-3	.	CASAEATWSGNTIYF	TGCGCCAGCGCCGAGGCTACGTGGTCTGGAAACACCATATATTTT
TRBV9	.	TRBJ2-3	TRBD2	CASSVERGVGTDTQYF	TGTGCCAGCAGCGTAGAGCGGGGGGTTGGCACAGATACGCAGTATTTT
TRBV5-1	.	TRBJ2-5	TRBD2	CASSPITSGIAETQYF	TGCGCCAGCAGCCCCATAACTAGCGGGATAGCAGAGACCCAGTACTTC
TRBV5-6	.	TRBJ1-4	TRBD1	CASSLYQGQGIMGKLFF	TGTGCCAGCAGCTTGTATCAGGGACAGGGTATAATGGGAAAACTGTTTTTT
TRBV7-2	.	TRBJ2-3	TRBD2	CASSLMRGGTDTQYF	TGTGCCAGCAGCTTAATGCGGGGGGGCACAGATACGCAGTATTTT
TRBV2	.	TRBJ1-2	.	CASREGTHTYGYTF	TGTGCCAGCAGAGAGGGGACACACACCTATGGCTACACCTTC
TRBV25-1	.	TRBJ1-2	TRBD1	CASSQQGYYGYTF	TGTGCCAGCAGTCAACAGGGGTACTATGGCTACACCTTC
TRBV6-6	many	TRBJ2-7	.	CASLLPGENEQYF	TGTGCCAGCCTCTTGCCGGGGGAAAACGAGCAGTACTTC
TRBV24-1	.	TRBJ1-5	.	CATSDLRSNQPQHF	TGTGCCACCAGTGATTTGCGTAGCAATCAGCCCCAGCATTTT
TRBV10-3	.	TRBJ2-1	TRBD1	CAISEKGGGTGYNEQFF	TGTGCCATCAGTGAGAAGGGCGGCGGGACAGGCTACAATGAGCAGTTCTTC
TRBV6-1	.	TRBJ1-3	.	CASSERGLLSGNTIYF	TGTGCCAGCAGCGAAAGGGGACTGCTGTCTGGAAACACCATATATTTT
TRBV19	.	TRBJ2-1	.	CASSLRTSSYNEQFF	TGTGCCAGTAGTCTTCGGACATCTTCCTACAATGAGCAGTTCTTC
TRBV4-2	.	TRBJ2-1	TRBD1	CASSPGQGLNNEQFF	TGTGCCAGCAGCCCGGGACAGGGGTTGAACAATGAGCAGTTCTTC
TRBV7-3	.	TRBJ2-5	TRBD1	CASSLRARGQETQYF	TGTGCCAGCAGCTTACGGGCCAGGGGGCAAGAGACCCAGTACTTC
TRBV9	.	TRBJ1-1	.	CASRGTGNTEAFF	TGTGCCAGCAGAGGTACAGGGAACACTGAAGCTTTCTTT
TRBV5-4	.	TRBJ2-3	TRBD1	CASSLGRDRVVTDTQYF	TGTGCCAGCAGCTTGGGTCGGGACAGGGTGGTAACAGATACGCAGTATTTT
TRBV19	.	TRBJ1-1	.	CASRFGKEAEAFF	TGTGCCAGTAGATTCGGTAAGGAGGCTGAAGCTTTCTTT
TRBV6-5	.	TRBJ2-7	.	CASDRAGEQYF	TGTGCCAGCGACAGGGCGGGAGAGCAGTACTTC
TRBV5-3	.	TRBJ2-7	.	CARSTWTEGVDEQYF	TGTGCCAGAAGCACCTGGACAGAGGGAGTGGACGAGCAGTACTTC
TRBV5-5	.	TRBJ1-2	TRBD1	CASSPDRRYGYTF	TGTGCCAGCAGCCCGGACAGGCGCTATGGCTACACCTTC
TRBV19	.	TRBJ1-4	TRBD1	CASSARGATNEKLFF	TGTGCCAGTAGTGCCAGGGGGGCCACTAATGAAAAACTGTTTTTT
TRBV19	few	TRBJ1-5	TRBD1	CASSVATGGGYSNQPQHF	TGTGCCAGTAGTGTGGCGACAGGGGGCGGCTATAGCAATCAGCCCCAGCATTTT
TRBV4-3	few	TRBJ2-3	.	CASSQDGGAIDTQYF	TGCGCCAGCAGCCAAGATGGCGGGGCCATAGATACGCAGTATTTT
TRBV4-2	.	TRBJ1-1	TRBD1	CASSQPQGTEAFF	TGTGCCAGCAGCCAACCACAGGGGACTGAAGCTTTCTTT
TRBV4-1	.	TRBJ1-1	.	CASSQAGISGSTEAFF	TGCGCCAGCAGCCAAGCAGGGATCTCTGGATCTACTGAAGCTTTCTTT
TRBV4-1	.	TRBJ1-4	TRBD1	CASSQESRQGIEKLFF	TGCGCCAGCAGCCAGGAATCCCGACAGGGGATTGAAAAACTGTTTTTT
TRBV24-1	.	TRBJ2-2	.	CATTGRGTGELFF	TGTGCCACGACGGGTCGGGGCACCGGGGAGCTGTTTTTT
TRBV12-3/TRBV12-4	.	TRBJ2-7	.	CASRPSGGEQYF	TGTGCCAGCAGGCCCTCCGGGGGCGAGCAGTACTTC
TRBV4-3	.	TRBJ1-1	.	CASSPQMAGVTEAFF	TGCGCCAGCAGCCCACAAATGGCCGGGGTGACTGAAGCTTTCTTT
TRBV6-2/TRBV6-3	.	TRBJ1-6	TRBD1	CASSPLTGEAPLHF	TGTGCCAGCAGTCCGTTGACAGGGGAGGCACCCCTCCACTTT
TRBV27	.	TRBJ2-5	TRBD2	CASKTTSGRQETQYF	TGTGCCAGCAAGACGACTAGCGGGAGACAAGAGACCCAGTACTTC
TRBV3-1/TRBV3-2	few	TRBJ2-1	TRBD2	CASSPSGRVREQFF	TGTGCCAGCAGCCCGAGCGGGAGGGTACGAGAGCAGTTCTTC
TRBV6-6	.	TRBJ1-1	.	CATEVRVNTEAFF	TGTGCCACCGAGGTGAGGGTGAACACTGAAGCTTTCTTT
TRBV19	.	TRBJ1-6	TRBD1	CASSAGGANSPLHF	TGTGCCAGTAGCGCAGGGGGCGCGAATTCACCCCTCCACTTT
TRBV10-3	.	TRBJ1-2	.	CAISYNYGYTF	TGTGCCATCAGTTATAACTATGGCTACACCTTC
TRBV7-2	.	TRBJ1-4	.	CASSLAPVEKLFF	TGTGCCAGCAGCTTAGCCCCGGTTGAAAAACTGTTTTTT
TRBV7-2	few	TRBJ1-6	.	CASSLRVSGSSYNSPLHF	TGTGCCAGCAGCTTAAGAGTCAGCGGAAGCTCCTATAATTCACCCCTCCACTTT
TRBV7-3	.	TRBJ2-3	.	CASSPRGRDTQYF	TGTGCCAGCAGCCCACGCGGGCGAGATACGCAGTATTTT
TRBV6-2/TRBV6-3	.	TRBJ2-7	TRBD1	CASSYSFPRGRGYEQYF	TGTGCCAGCAGTTACTCGTTCCCCAGGGGGCGAGGATACGAGCAGTACTTC
TRBV19	.	TRBJ1-5	TRBD1	CASSIGDRVNQPQHF	TGTGCCAGTAGTATAGGAGACAGGGTAAATCAGCCCCAGCATTTT
TRBV5-6	.	TRBJ1-2	.	CASSLEVRKDIRNYGYTF	TGTGCCAGCAGCTTGGAGGTCCGGAAGGATATCAGGAACTATGGCTACACCTTC
TRBV6-5	.	TRBJ1-3	.	CASREGAGNTIYF	TGTGCCAGCAGAGAGGGGGCTGGAAACACCATATATTTT
TRBV19	.	TRBJ2-7	.	CASSMYSDSYEQYF	TGTGCCAGTAGTATGTACAGTGACTCCTACGAGCAGTACTTC
TRBV15	.	TRBJ1-2	.	CATRLKGVRGYTF	TGTGCCACCAGACTTAAGGGGGTACGGGGCTACACCTTC
TRBV7-2	.	TRBJ1-1	TRBD1	CASSMWTGGTEAFF	TGTGCCAGCAGCATGTGGACAGGGGGCACTGAAGCTTTCTTT
TRBV28	.	TRBJ2-5	.	CASSLEETQYF	TGTGCCAGCAGTCTTGAAGAGACCCAGTACTTC
TRBV28	once	TRBJ1-2	.	CASSLSSPGPYGYTF	TGTGCCAGCAGTTTATCCTCTCCAGGGCCCTATGGCTACACCTTC
TRBV7-8	.	TRBJ2-1	.	CASSPPRSSYNEQFF	TGTGCCAGCAGCCCCCCGAGGTCCTCCTACAATGAGCAGTTCTTC
TRBV2	.	TRBJ1-4	TRBD1	CASSSGRGTGPLEELFF	TGTGCCAGCAGCTCCGGGCGGGGGACAGGCCCCCTTGAGGAACTGTTTTTT
TRBV11-2	.	TRBJ1-1	.	CASSPSGNTEAFF	TGTGCCAGCAGCCCTTCGGGGAACACTGAAGCTTTCTTT
TRBV7-8	.	TRBJ2-2	TRBD2	CASSDTSGGFTGELFF	TGTGCCAGCAGCGATACTAGCGGGGGCTTCACCGGGGAGCTGTTTTTT
TRBV5-4	.	TRBJ1-4	TRBD1	CASSMQQGAANEKLFF	TGTGCCAGCAGCATGCAGCAGGGGGCGGCTAATGAAAAACTGTTTTTT
TRBV5-1	few	TRBJ1-5	.	CASSFFGFNQPQHF	TGCGCCAGCAGCTTCTTCGGTTTTAATCAGCCCCAGCATTTT
TRBV6-5	.	TRBJ2-2	TRBD2	CASSYGLAGGSGELFF	TGTGCCAGCAGTTACGGACTAGCGGGGGGATCGGGGGAGCTGTTTTTT
TRBV19	.	TRBJ1-2	TRBD1	CASRTGGNGYTF	TGTGCCAGTAGAACAGGGGGCAATGGCTACACCTTC
TRBV5-1	.	TRBJ1-5	.	CASSLIPGNQPQHF	TGCGCCAGCAGCTTGATTCCGGGGAATCAGCCCCAGCATTTT
TRBV11-3	.	TRBJ2-7	TRBD2	CASSLARLAGDSYKQYF	TGTGCCAGCAGCTTAGCGCGACTAGCGGGCGACTCCTACAAGCAGTACTTC
TRBV30	.	TRBJ1-4	TRBD1	CAWSDIRQGGEKLFF	TGTGCCTGGAGTGACATAAGGCAGGGGGGTGAAAAACTGTTTTTT
TRBV5-4	.	TRBJ1-2	.	CASSLRDYGYTF	TGTGCCAGCAGCCTTCGGGACTATGGCTACACCTTC